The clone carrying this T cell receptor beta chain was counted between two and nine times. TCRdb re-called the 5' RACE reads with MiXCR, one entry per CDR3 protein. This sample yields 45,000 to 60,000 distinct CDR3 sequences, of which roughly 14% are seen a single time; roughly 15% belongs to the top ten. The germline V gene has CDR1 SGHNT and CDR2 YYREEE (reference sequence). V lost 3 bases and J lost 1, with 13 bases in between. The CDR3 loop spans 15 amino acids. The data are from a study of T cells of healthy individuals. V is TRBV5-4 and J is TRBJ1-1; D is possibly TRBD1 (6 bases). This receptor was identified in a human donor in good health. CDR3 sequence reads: CASSSQRGENTEAFF. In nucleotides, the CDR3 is TGTGCCAGCAGCTCCCAAAGGGGGGAGAACACTGAAGCTTTCTTT.